A selection of T cell receptor beta chains follows, all from one sample in a study of radiotherapy plus CTLA-4 blockade in lung cancer. Method: immunoSEQ multiplex PCR; TCRdb's copy keeps in-frame clones and lacks some. The sample shows about 51,000 clones, around 79% of them seen only once. The sequenced sample was peripheral blood, obtained from a patient treated with radiotherapy plus ipilimumab. These receptor sequences come from a human donor with non-small cell lung cancer who had a complete response to radiotherapy plus ipilimumab. CDR3s include the opening cysteine and the closing phenylalanine or tryptophan. D genes are given only for firm matches. Clone size is given for some rows only: seen once, a few or many times, or a class if the clone is expanded.

d_gene	j_gene	v_gene	abundance	CDR3nt	CDR3aa
.	TRBJ1-1	TRBV7-9	.	TGTGCCAGCAGCTTAACCGGACAGCGACATGAAGCTTTCTTT	CASSLTGQRHEAFF
.	TRBJ2-7	TRBV11-2	.	TGTGCCAGCAGCTTAGTCGGGGGGCCCCTCTCCTACGAGCAGTACTTC	CASSLVGGPLSYEQYF
.	TRBJ1-4	TRBV4-3	.	TGCGCCAGCAGCCCAGCTCCGGGATCAGCCCATGAAAAACTGTTTTTT	CASSPAPGSAHEKLFF
TRBD2	TRBJ2-4	TRBV7-2	medium-sized	TGTGCCAGCAGCTCCGGGGAGGGGAGACTAGCGGGGCAGATTCAGTACTTC	CASSSGEGRLAGQIQYF
.	TRBJ1-1	TRBV10-1	.	TGCGCCAGCAGTGAGAGCGGGGCGCAAAAAACTGAAGCTTTCTTT	CASSESGAQKTEAFF
TRBD1	TRBJ2-1	TRBV10-3	.	TGTGCCATCAGTGAGTCGGAAGGACAGGGGTATGAGCAGTTCTTC	CAISESEGQGYEQFF
TRBD2	TRBJ2-7	TRBV4-1	.	TGCGCCAGCAGCTTCAGCGGGGGGGGCGAGCAGTACTTC	CASSFSGGGEQYF
.	TRBJ2-5	TRBV7-2	.	TGTGCCAGCAGCTTCCGACAAGCACGGGAGACCCAGTACTTC	CASSFRQARETQYF
.	TRBJ2-1	TRBV5-6	.	TGTGCCAGCAGCTTGTTGACAAGCTCCTACAATGAGCAGTTCTTC	CASSLLTSSYNEQFF
TRBD1	TRBJ1-4	TRBV7-6	.	TGTGCCAGCAGTCACCGGGACAGGGGAAATGAAAAACTGTTTTTT	CASSHRDRGNEKLFF
.	TRBJ1-3	TRBV7-9	.	TGTGCCAGCAGCTCTGAACCGACAGGTCTCTCTGGAAACACCATATATTTT	CASSSEPTGLSGNTIYF
.	TRBJ2-5	TRBV27	.	TGTGCCAGCATCTTGGGGGGCAGGGGGAGAGAGACCCAGTACTTC	CASILGGRGRETQYF
.	TRBJ2-3	TRBV18	.	TGTGCCAGCTCACCCCTAGGGGGTCCCACAGATACGCAGTATTTT	CASSPLGGPTDTQYF
.	TRBJ1-6	TRBV9	few	TGTGCCAGCAGCGTAGGGCACTCCTATAATTCACCCCTCCACTTT	CASSVGHSYNSPLHF
TRBD2	TRBJ2-1	TRBV7-9	.	TGTGCCAGCAGCTTAGGGGAGGGGTGGGATGAGCAGTTCTTC	CASSLGEGWDEQFF
TRBD2	TRBJ2-6	TRBV7-6	once	TGTGCCAGCAGCTTAGCGGGGGGGGGCTCTGGGGCCAACGTCCTGACTTTC	CASSLAGGGSGANVLTF
TRBD1	TRBJ2-6	TRBV6-6	few	TGTGCCAGCAGGACAGGGGGTGGTGGGGCCAACGTCCTGACTTTC	CASRTGGGGANVLTF
.	TRBJ1-6	TRBV13	.	TGTGCCAGCAGCTCGCGAGGGGGACACGGCACTTCACCCCTCCACTTT	CASSSRGGHGTSPLHF
.	TRBJ1-1	TRBV7-8	.	TGTGCCAGCAGCTCATGGAACACTGAAGCTTTCTTT	CASSSWNTEAFF
.	TRBJ1-1	TRBV5-1	.	TGCGCCAGCAGCTTATCTTCAGGGAGGGGTGCTTTCTTT	CASSLSSGRGAFF
TRBD2	TRBJ2-2	TRBV19	.	TGTGCCAGTAGTATCCGGGAGGGCCTAACCGGGGAGCTGTTTTTT	CASSIREGLTGELFF
.	TRBJ1-2	TRBV20-1	once	TGCAGTGCTTCCCCCCCAGGTGGCTACACCTTC	CSASPPGGYTF
.	TRBJ2-3	TRBV2	few	TGTGCCAGCAGTCCCGACTGGGGAGGCACAGATACGCAGTATTTT	CASSPDWGGTDTQYF
TRBD1	TRBJ1-1	TRBV27	.	TGTGCCAGCAGACAAGACAGGGGGCACACTGAAGCTTTCTTT	CASRQDRGHTEAFF
.	TRBJ1-1	TRBV7-2	.	TGTGCCAGCAGCTTACGTTGGCTGTCGGGCACTGAAGCTTTCTTT	CASSLRWLSGTEAFF
TRBD1	TRBJ1-1	TRBV27	.	TGTGCCAGCAGCCGATGGACAGGCAACACTGAAGCTTTCTTT	CASSRWTGNTEAFF
.	TRBJ1-4	TRBV7-6	.	TGTGCCAGCAGCTTAGCGAACTATGGTAATGAAAAACTGTTTTTT	CASSLANYGNEKLFF
TRBD1	TRBJ1-3	TRBV7-2	few	TGTGCCAGCAGCTTAGAGGGACAGGGAGGGTTCAACACCATATATTTT	CASSLEGQGGFNTIYF
.	TRBJ2-1	TRBV7-9	.	TGTGCCAGCAGCTTTCCTCAGGATCCTCACGGGTTCTTC	CASSFPQDPHGFF
.	TRBJ1-1	TRBV25-1	few	TGTGCCAGCAGCTCCCGGGGTACTGAAGCTTTCTTT	CASSSRGTEAFF
.	TRBJ2-5	TRBV7-2	.	TGTGCCAGCAGCTTGGGACAAGGAGAGACCCAGTACTTC	CASSLGQGETQYF
.	TRBJ1-1	TRBV5-6	few	TGTGCCAGCAGCTTTAGGGGATACACTGAAGCTTTCTTT	CASSFRGYTEAFF